This T cell receptor (beta chain) derives from a study of beta chain features in type 1 diabetes. Per germline, CDR1 MNHNS and CDR2 SASEGT. The CDR3 is 14 residues long. V shed 4 bases and J shed 7 bases, with 16 bases lying between them. This clone came up a few times. Its matching antigen is unknown. Investigators reverse transcribed all isolated RNA, so they sequenced expressed TCRB transcripts. Data came from immunoSEQ multiplex PCR; TCRdb stores just in-frame clones and leaves some out. The sample records about 650,000 clones, around 11% being singletons. Study conclusions and caveats: All four CD4+ subsets of Type 1 diabetes patients contained TCRB CDR3s that were moderately but significantly shorter.

This receptor was identified in a young man with type 1 diabetes. The chain combines TRBV6-1 with TRBJ1-2, with D possibly being TRBD1 (5 bases). Sample: naive CD4+ T cells from blood. Here the CDR3 reads CASSAGSGAGGYTF. CDR3 sequence (DNA): TGTGCCAGCAGTGCGGGATCCGGGGCAGGTGGCTACACCTTC.